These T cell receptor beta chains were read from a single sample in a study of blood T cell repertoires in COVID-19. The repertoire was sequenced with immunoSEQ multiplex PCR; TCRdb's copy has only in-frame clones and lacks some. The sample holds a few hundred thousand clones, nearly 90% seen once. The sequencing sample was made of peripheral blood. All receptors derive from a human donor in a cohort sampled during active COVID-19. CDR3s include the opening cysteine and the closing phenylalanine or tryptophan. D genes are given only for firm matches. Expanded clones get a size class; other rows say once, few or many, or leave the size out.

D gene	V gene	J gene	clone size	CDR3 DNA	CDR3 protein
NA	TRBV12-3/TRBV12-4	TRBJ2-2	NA	TGTGCCAGCGGGTACAGCGGGGAGCTGTTTTTT	CASGYSGELFF
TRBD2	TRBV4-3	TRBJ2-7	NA	TGCGCCAGCAGCCAAGGGCGGGGGGGGGACGGCTACGAGCAGTACTTC	CASSQGRGGDGYEQYF
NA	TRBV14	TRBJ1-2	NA	TGTGCCAGCGCGGGGTTCTATGGCTACACCTTC	CASAGFYGYTF
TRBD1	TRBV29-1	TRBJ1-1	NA	TGCAGCGCCATTGACAGGGGACTTGAAGCTTTCTTT	CSAIDRGLEAFF
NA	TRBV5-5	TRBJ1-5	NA	TGTGCCAGCAGCTTGGCGACGGGGGGTCAGCCCCAGCATTTT	CASSLATGGQPQHF
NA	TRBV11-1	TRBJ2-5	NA	TGTGCCAGCAGCTTATACAGGGAGGAGACCCAGTACTTC	CASSLYREETQYF
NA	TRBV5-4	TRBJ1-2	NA	TGTGCCAGCAGCCGCAAGACACATCCGGGCCACGAGGGCTATGGCTACACCTTC	CASSRKTHPGHEGYGYTF
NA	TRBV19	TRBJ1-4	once	TGTGCCAGTAGTGAGGCGGGCGCAACTAATGAAAAACTGTTTTTT	CASSEAGATNEKLFF
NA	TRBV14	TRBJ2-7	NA	TGTGCCAGCAGCCTCCATACAGGCTACGAGCAGTACTTC	CASSLHTGYEQYF
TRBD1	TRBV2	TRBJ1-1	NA	TGTGCCAGCAGTGAACAGGGGGGTGGCACTGAAGCTTTCTTT	CASSEQGGGTEAFF
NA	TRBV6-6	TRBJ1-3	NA	TGTGCCAGCAGTTTCCGGGATCTCTCTGGAAACACCATATATTTT	CASSFRDLSGNTIYF
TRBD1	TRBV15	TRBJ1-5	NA	TGTGCCACCAGCAGAGATTTAAGACAGGGCCGTCAGCCCCAGCATTTT	CATSRDLRQGRQPQHF
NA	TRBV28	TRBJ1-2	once	TGTGCCAGCAGTTTGCCGGGAGGGGCATATGGCTACACCTTC	CASSLPGGAYGYTF
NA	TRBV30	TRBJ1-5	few	TGTGCCTGGAGTGTCAGGGACAATCAGCCCCAGCATTTT	CAWSVRDNQPQHF
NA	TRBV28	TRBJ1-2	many	TGTGCCAGCAGTTTGTCGGGGGGCCATGGCTACACCTTC	CASSLSGGHGYTF
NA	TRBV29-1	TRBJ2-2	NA	TGCAGCGTTGTTCCCCCAGGGGCAGCGAACACCGGGGAGCTGTTTTTT	CSVVPPGAANTGELFF
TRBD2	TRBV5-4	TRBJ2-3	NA	TGTGCCAGCAGCCAAAAGAGGGAGGGAGGGTTCGGAGATACGCAGTATTTT	CASSQKREGGFGDTQYF
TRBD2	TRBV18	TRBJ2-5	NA	TGTGCCAGCTCACCACGGGAGGGGCGGGAGACCCAGTACTTC	CASSPREGRETQYF
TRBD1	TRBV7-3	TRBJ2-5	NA	TGTGCCAGCAGCTCTACAGGGGTGGAGACCCAGTACTTC	CASSSTGVETQYF
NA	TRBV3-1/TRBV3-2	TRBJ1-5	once	TGTGCCAGCAGCCAAGGCAGGGGTGATCAGCCCCAGCATTTT	CASSQGRGDQPQHF
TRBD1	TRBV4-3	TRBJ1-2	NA	TGCGCCAGCAGCCAAGATCCAGAGGGGGCGGATGGCTACACCTTC	CASSQDPEGADGYTF
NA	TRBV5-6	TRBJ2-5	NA	TGTGCCAGCAGGAAAGAAACCGTCGGGGAGACCCAGTACTTC	CASRKETVGETQYF
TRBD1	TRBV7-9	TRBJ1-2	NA	TGTGCCAGCAGTCGTCCGGGACAGGGACGAGCTAACTATGGCTACACCTTC	CASSRPGQGRANYGYTF
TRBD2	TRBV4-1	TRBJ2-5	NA	TGCGCCAGCAGCCCGGGACTAGCGGGAGAGGTGGAGACCCAGTACTTC	CASSPGLAGEVETQYF
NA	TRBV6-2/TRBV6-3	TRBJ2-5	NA	TGTGCCAGCAGTCAACAGGGTGGGCCGGAGACCCAGTACTTC	CASSQQGGPETQYF
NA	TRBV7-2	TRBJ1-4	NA	TGTGCCAGCAGCTCAGGGGCCGAGAAGGAAAAACTGTTTTTT	CASSSGAEKEKLFF
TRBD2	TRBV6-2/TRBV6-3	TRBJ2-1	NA	TGTGCCAGCAGTTACTCGCGCGCGGGAGTCGATGAGCAGTTCTTC	CASSYSRAGVDEQFF
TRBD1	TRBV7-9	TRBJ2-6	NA	TGTGCCAGCAGCCTGGACAGGGGCTCTGGGGCCAACGTCCTGACTTTC	CASSLDRGSGANVLTF
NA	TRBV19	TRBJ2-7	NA	TGTGCCAGTAGTATAGATCTGGAGGGTGAGCAGTACTTC	CASSIDLEGEQYF
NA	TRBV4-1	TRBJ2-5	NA	TGCGCCAGCAGCCAAGCAGCGGCCCGCCAAGAGACCCAGTACTTC	CASSQAAARQETQYF
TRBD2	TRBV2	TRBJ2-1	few	TGTGCCAGCAGTGGGACTAGCGGTCTGGGGGAGCAGTTCTTC	CASSGTSGLGEQFF
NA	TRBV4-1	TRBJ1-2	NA	TGCGCCAGCAGCCAAGAGGAGTTAACGCACTATGGCTACACCTTC	CASSQEELTHYGYTF
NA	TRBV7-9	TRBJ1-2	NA	TGTGCCAGCAGCTATGGAGGGGCTCAAAACTATGGCTACACCTTC	CASSYGGAQNYGYTF
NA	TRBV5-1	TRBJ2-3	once	TGCGCCAGCAGCTACCAGCGGAGACTCACAGATACGCAGTATTTT	CASSYQRRLTDTQYF
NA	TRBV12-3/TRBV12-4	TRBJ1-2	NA	TGTGCCAGCACCAGAACAGGGACCTATGGCTACACCTTC	CASTRTGTYGYTF